The present T cell receptor beta chain was sequenced within a study of glioma-infiltrating T cells. In the study overall: Low-grade gliomas were grade II; glioblastomas were grade IV at initial diagnosis. Presurgical dexamethasone in glioma patients lasted six or fewer days.

TCR alpha and beta CDR3 regions were amplified from RNA using iRepertoire nested multiplex PCR. Input was 100-400 ng of tissue mRNA or PBMC total RNA. TCRdb re-called the multiplex PCR reads with MiXCR, one entry per CDR3 protein. The table has around 350,000 distinct CDR3 sequences, 41% seen once. CDR1 and CDR2 (germline): LGHNA, YSLEER. The V and J ends lost 0 bases and 4 bases respectively, with 4 bases between them. The CDR3 is made up of 13 amino acids. Broader study findings: Patients with low tissue-blood divergence carried a signature set of shared blood CDR3 motifs.

This clonotype has at least ten counts. Its antigen is not identified. The sequence was obtained from a human donor with low-grade glioma or glioblastoma, undergoing nonglioma brain surgery, or in good health (not recorded which). The source material was glioma tissue, nonneoplastic brain tissue, or PBMCs (not recorded which). The J gene is TRBJ1-5, the V gene TRBV4-3, with D unclear. CDR3 amino acids: CASSQDPNQPQHF. In nucleotides, the CDR3 is TGCGCCAGCAGCCAAGACCCTAATCAGCCCCAGCATTTT.